Shown below are 17 T cell receptor beta chains from a single sample sequenced in a study of control samples from healthy donors and cancer patients. Using immunoSEQ multiplex PCR, the repertoire was profiled, and TCRdb retains in-frame clones only, with some absent. The table has roughly 120,000 clones, approximately 95% seen once. The sample taken for sequencing was blood. These receptors all come from a man aged 25-40 years in good health.

This CDR3 is CASSDPAGIQETQYF. CDR3 coding DNA: TGTGCCAGCAGTGATCCAGCGGGGATCCAAGAGACCCAGTACTTC. This rearrangement joins TRBV2 to TRBJ2-5; 7 bases are shared with TRBD2. The ends lost 3 bases at V and 1 base at J; junction bases unmatched: 5. CDR1 and CDR2 (germline): SNHLY, FYNNEI. This CDR3 region has 15 residues. Variable domain in full (rest from reference TRBV2 and TRBJ2-5): EPEVTQTPSHQVTQMGQEVILRCVPISNHLYFYWYRQILGQKVEFLVSFYNNEISEKSEIFDDQFSVERPDGSNFTLKIRSTKLEDSAMYFCASSDPAGIQETQYFGPGTRLLVL.

In DNA, the CDR3 is TGTGCCAGCAGCTACCGGGGCCGACTGAACACTGAAGCTTTCTTT. Translating gives CASSYRGRLNTEAFF. The chain carries TRBV2 and TRBJ1-1; tentative D call: TRBD1 (5 bases). V gave up 6 bases and J gave up 0 bases, with 14 bases separating them. Germline lookup yields CDR1 SNHLY and CDR2 FYNNEI. This CDR3 has 15 residues.

This chain links TRBV20-1 with TRBJ1-2, with a weak D call TRBD1 (6 bases). V lost 3 bases and J lost 8, with 13 bases in between. This CDR3 is built from 12 residues. Germline values: CDR1 DFQATT, CDR2 SNEGSKA (reference sequence). The CDR3 loop reads CSASVGARGYTF. The CDR3 region has the DNA TGCAGTGCTAGTGTGGGGGCGCGAGGCTACACCTTC.

This rearrangement joins TRBV19 to TRBJ1-5; TRBD1 might be the D (6 bases). The CDR3 extends over 12 amino acids. CDR1 LNHDA and CDR2 SQIVND come from the germline V gene (reference sequence). Trimming pared 6 bases from V and 7 bases from J, leaving 10 bases between. For the CDR3, the DNA is TGTGCCAGTAGAACAGGGAGCCAGCCCCAGCATTTT. This encodes CASRTGSQPQHF. Looking up the rest from reference TRBV19 and TRBJ1-5 gives the full variable domain: DGGITQSPKYLFRKEGQNVTLSCEQNLNHDAMYWYRQDPGQGLRLIYYSQIVNDFQKGDIAEGYSVSREKKESFPLTVTSAQKNPTAFYLCASRTGSQPQHFGDGTRLSIL.

V gene TRBV4-2 combines with J gene TRBJ2-2, with a tentative D call TRBD1 (6 bases). V was pared by 2 bases and J by 1 base, with 20 bases between. The CDR3 covers 19 residues. Germline values: CDR1 LGHNA, CDR2 YNFKEQ. The CDR3 nucleotides read TGTGCCAGCAGCCAAAAGGGGAGCTTCAGGGGAATGAACACCGGGGAGCTGTTTTTT. Translation: CASSQKGSFRGMNTGELFF.

The genes are TRBV19 and TRBJ1-1; 12 bases fit TRBD1. The CDR3 contains 13 residues. Germline lookup yields CDR1 LNHDA and CDR2 SQIVND (reference sequence). Germline trimming cut 3 bases from V and 9 bases from J; bases unmatched to any gene: 2. The CDR3 spells CASSMGTGGKAFF. The CDR3 coding sequence is TGTGCCAGTAGTATGGGGACAGGGGGCAAAGCTTTCTTT.

The V call is TRBV5-4, the J call TRBJ1-1; D may be TRBD1 (5 bases). Trimming took off 4 bases at V and 6 bases at J, with 16 bases between the two ends. Germline CDR1 is SGHNT and CDR2 is YYREEE (reference sequence). There are 14 residues in the CDR3. The CDR3 DNA is TGTGCCAGCAGCCGCGGCCCCCAAGGGGCTGAAGCTTTCTTT. Translated, it gives CASSRGPQGAEAFF.

J is TRBJ2-1 and V is TRBV6-4, with 7 nucleotides matching TRBD2. Trimming took 6 bases from V and 0 from J; bases not matched to a gene: 5. This CDR3 region has 15 residues. From germline, CDR1 is MRHNA and CDR2 SNTAGT. This CDR3 is CASSRLAASYNEQFF. CDR3 DNA sequence: TGTGCCAGCAGCCGACTAGCAGCCTCCTACAATGAGCAGTTCTTC.

The DNA of the CDR3 is TGTGCCAGCAGTGAGAACGGGAAAGCTTTCTTT. Translated, it gives CASSENGKAFF. The chain has TRBV2 and TRBJ1-1; D is uncertain. Germline V gene lookup returns CDR1 SNHLY and CDR2 FYNNEI. Trimming removed 3 bases from V and 9 bases from J, with 8 bases in between. The CDR3 is 11 residues long.

This chain uses TRBV2 with TRBJ1-3; 9 bases map to TRBD1. The V gene end was trimmed by 5 bases and the J gene end by 0 bases; junction bases not matched to a gene: 5. This CDR3 spans 16 amino acids. Germline-derived CDR1 and CDR2 are SNHLY and FYNNEI. The CDR3 here is CASSLGQGNSGNTIYF. Written as DNA, the CDR3 is TGTGCCAGCAGTCTGGGACAGGGAAACTCTGGAAACACCATATATTTT.

V is TRBV15 and J is TRBJ2-1, with 8 bases lining up with TRBD2. The germline gives CDR1 LNHNV, CDR2 YYDKDF (reference sequence). V dropped 5 bases and J dropped 0; count of bases not matched to a gene: 6. This CDR3 spans 16 amino acids. CDR3 DNA sequence: TGTGCCACCAGCGGCCGCGGGGGGAGCTCCTACAATGAGCAGTTCTTC. Translated: CATSGRGGSSYNEQFF.

Written as DNA, the CDR3 is TGTGCCAGCAGTTTCCGGACCTACGAGCAGTACTTC. Protein: CASSFRTYEQYF. V gene TRBV12-3 or TRBV12-4 combines with J gene TRBJ2-7; no reliable D call. The V end lost 3 bases, the J end lost 2 bases, and 5 bases lay between the germline ends. The CDR3 has 12 residues.

The V call is TRBV5-1, the J call TRBJ1-1; D perhaps matches TRBD1 (5 bases). In germline, CDR1 is SGHRS, CDR2 YFSETQ. V shed 4 bases and J shed 6 bases, with 7 bases lying between them. CDR3 length: 11 amino acids. The CDR3 sequence: CASSLGPEAFF. As DNA, the CDR3 is TGCGCCAGCAGCCTGGGGCCTGAAGCTTTCTTT.

The rearrangement links TRBV19 to TRBJ1-2; D is undetermined. V lost 6 bases and J 0 bases, leaving 11 bases between the germline ends. CDR3 length: 14 amino acids. The germline V gene has CDR1 LNHDA and CDR2 SQIVND (reference sequence). The CDR3 loop is CASRVHDPNYGYTF. The CDR3 DNA sequence: TGTGCCAGTAGGGTACACGACCCTAACTATGGCTACACCTTC.

The CDR3 coding sequence is TGTGCCAGTTCTTACAGGGAAGGGTATGGCTACACCTTC. Its translation is CASSYREGYGYTF. The chain joins TRBV27 to TRBJ1-2; TRBD1 is a possible D gene (6 bases). The CDR3 has 13 residues. CDR1 and CDR2 (germline): MNHEY, SMNVEV (reference sequence). The V end was cut by 9 bases, the J end by 5 bases, with 16 bases between.

The chain uses TRBV27 and TRBJ2-1; the match to TRBD1 covers 9 bases. The CDR3 extends over 15 amino acids. Germline V CDR1 and CDR2: MNHEY, SMNVEV (reference sequence). The V and J ends lost 3 bases and 4 bases, in that order; junction bases with no gene match: 4. The CDR3 sequence is CASSFSGTGYNEQFF. The CDR3 region has the DNA TGTGCCAGCAGTTTTTCCGGGACAGGGTACAATGAGCAGTTCTTC.

The chain couples TRBV7-9 to TRBJ2-7; D is ambiguous. Germline V gives CDR1 SEHNR, CDR2 FQNEAQ (reference sequence). Trimming pared 4 bases from V and 1 base from J, leaving 8 bases between. This CDR3 has 13 amino acids. CDR3 amino acids: CASSSTESYEQYF. CDR3 bases: TGTGCCAGCAGCTCCACAGAGTCCTACGAGCAGTACTTC.